This TCR beta chain was recorded in a study of beta chain features in type 1 diabetes. Study-wide results and limits: cDNA-based reads could over-represent cells with high TCR expression. In all four CD4+ subsets, TCRB CDR3 length was significantly, moderately reduced in type 1 diabetes. Within the patient group, naive, central memory and Treg TCRB repertoires appeared more similar to each other than within healthy donors.

From germline, CDR1 is SNHLY and CDR2 FYNNEI. V shed 5 bases, J shed 8 bases, and the junction held 8 bases outside the gene matches. The CDR3 length is 14 residues. CD45RO/CCR7/CD25/CD127/CD95/CD27 separated CD4+ naive, central memory, regulatory and stem cell-like memory cells by sorting. This clone occurred a few times. The target antigen is unknown. Reverse transcription of all isolated RNA meant that expressed TCRB transcripts were sequenced. Some clones are missing from TCRdb's copy, which holds only in-frame ones; the method was immunoSEQ multiplex PCR. The table includes a few hundred thousand clones, about 15% detected once.

This TCR was recovered from a young woman in good health. Sequences were obtained from naive CD4+ T cells from blood. The chain carries TRBV2 and TRBJ1-4; 7 bases map to TRBD1. CDR3 sequence (DNA): TGTGCCAGCAGTCTTCAGGGGGTAAAGGAAAAACTGTTTTTT. It is translated as CASSLQGVKEKLFF.